The next 20 T cell receptor beta chains were all read from a single sample in a study of T cell responses to AZD1222 COVID-19 vaccine. Sequencing was performed with immunoSEQ multiplex PCR; in TCRdb, only in-frame clones are kept and a portion is missing. This sample carries roughly 150,000 clones, 85% to 90% of them seen once, and the ten largest clones take roughly 1.7%. The sequences come from peripheral blood, collected 28 days after the second AZD1222 dose. The receptors were sampled from an adult who received the AZD1222 COVID-19 vaccine.

The chain recombines TRBV7-9 with TRBJ2-1, with D perhaps matching TRBD1 (5 bases). CDR3 length equals 14 residues. Trimming pared 1 base from V and 3 bases from J, leaving 7 bases between. CDR1 is SEHNR and CDR2 is FQNEAQ in the germline V gene (reference sequence). In DNA form, the CDR3 reads TGTGCCAGCAGCTTAGAGGGGCTCTACAATGAGCAGTTCTTC. Translation: CASSLEGLYNEQFF.

J is TRBJ1-2 and V is TRBV24-1, with TRBD1 as a possible D gene (6 bases). Germline CDR1 is KGHDR and CDR2 is SFDVKD. The length of the CDR3 is 16 residues. Trimming took 4 bases from V and 4 from J, leaving 18 bases between them. Written as DNA, the CDR3 is TGTGCCACCAGTGAAGGCCCTTCCACAGGGCGCTATGGCTACACCTTC. Protein sequence: CATSEGPSTGRYGYTF.

The rearrangement joins TRBV6-5 to TRBJ1-2, with 8 bases aligning to TRBD1. Germline CDR1 MNHEY, CDR2 SVGAGI. This CDR3 contains 14 residues. The J segment lost 3 bases and the V segment lost 6 bases, leaving 6 bases of the junction unmatched. The DNA for the CDR3 is TGTGCCAGCAGGTCGGGACAGGAGGACTATGGCTACACCTTC. It is translated as CASRSGQEDYGYTF.

This chain connects TRBV24-1 to TRBJ2-1, with 10 nucleotides matching TRBD2. Germline trimming cut 5 bases from V and 5 bases from J; bases unmatched to any gene: 2. Germline-derived CDR1 and CDR2 are KGHDR and SFDVKD. The CDR3 extends over 14 amino acids. For the CDR3, the DNA is TGTGCCACCAGTGGGACTAGCGGAAACAATGAGCAGTTCTTC. Its translation is CATSGTSGNNEQFF.

A single count supports this clone. The rearrangement links TRBV19 to TRBJ2-7, with D perhaps TRBD1 (6 bases). V was shortened by 1 base and J by 2 bases, with 12 bases between the two germline ends. The CDR3 is 15 amino acids. The germline V gene has CDR1 LNHDA and CDR2 SQIVND (reference sequence). The CDR3, as DNA: TGTGCCAGTAGTATAGTCGCAGGGGCGGCCTACGAGCAGTACTTC. Translating gives CASSIVAGAAYEQYF. The full variable domain, its missing parts supplied by reference TRBV19 and TRBJ2-7, is DGGITQSPKYLFRKEGQNVTLSCEQNLNHDAMYWYRQDPGQGLRLIYYSQIVNDFQKGDIAEGYSVSREKKESFPLTVTSAQKNPTAFYLCASSIVAGAAYEQYFGPGTRLTVT.

This clone was counted between two and nine times. This chain links TRBV6-5 with TRBJ2-1; no firm D call. The CDR3 contains 15 residues. The germline gives CDR1 MNHEY, CDR2 SVGAGI. Deletions cut 2 bases from V and 6 bases from J, with 14 bases between. In nucleotides, the CDR3 is TGTGCCAGCAGTTACGCCGGCGGATCCCTCAATGAGCAGTTCTTC. Translation gives CASSYAGGSLNEQFF.

The V and J genes are TRBV7-2 and TRBJ2-4; D is ambiguous. The CDR3 has 13 amino acids. V was shortened by 4 bases and J by 12 bases, with 16 bases between the two germline ends. Looked up from germline, CDR1 is SGHTA and CDR2 is FQGNSA. CDR3 residues: CASSSPGPDRQYF. The CDR3 DNA is TGTGCCAGCAGCTCCCCAGGACCGGACCGTCAGTACTTC.

This clone was detected only once. This chain uses TRBV5-6 with TRBJ2-1, with 10 nucleotides matching TRBD1. Germline lookup yields CDR1 SGHDT and CDR2 YYEEEE. The CDR3 loop spans 15 amino acids. The junction had 7 bases not matched to a gene; V was cut back by 3 bases and J by 7 bases. The CDR3 reads CASSWTGTGVNEQFF. Here the CDR3 DNA reads TGTGCCAGCAGCTGGACCGGGACAGGGGTTAATGAGCAGTTCTTC. The entire variable domain, with the rest obtained from reference TRBV5-6 and TRBJ2-1, is as follows: DAGVTQSPTHLIKTRGQQVTLRCSPKSGHDTVSWYQQALGQGPQFIFQYYEEEERQRGNFPDRFSGHQFPNYSSELNVNALLLGDSALYLCASSWTGTGVNEQFFGPGTRLTVL.

This clone turned up a few times. This chain links TRBV6-6 with TRBJ2-7; a possible D gene is TRBD2 (7 bases). The CDR3 covers 12 residues. Trimming removed 5 bases at V and 6 bases at J, with 11 bases between. The germline CDR1 and CDR2 sequences are MNHNY and SVGAGI (reference sequence). The chain's CDR3 is CASSLGGGEQYF. The CDR3 DNA sequence: TGTGCCAGCAGTCTAGGGGGGGGCGAGCAGTACTTC.

The J gene is TRBJ2-1, the V gene TRBV9; perhaps TRBD2 as D (5 bases). Germline values: CDR1 SGDLS, CDR2 YYNGEE. The CDR3 length is 15 residues. Trimming removed 2 bases at V and 1 base at J, with 10 bases between. In DNA form, the CDR3 reads TGTGCCAGCAGCGTGCTAGGCGGGTCCTACAATGAGCAGTTCTTC. Residues: CASSVLGGSYNEQFF.

Turning to this clone: This sample includes further DNA sequences coding for the same CDR3. The J gene is TRBJ1-4, the V gene TRBV28, with D possibly being TRBD1 (5 bases). The CDR3 runs 13 residues. Trimming pared 2 bases from V and 6 bases from J, leaving 7 bases between. CDR1 MDHEN and CDR2 SYDVKM come from the germline V gene. CDR3 bases: TGTGCCAGCAGTTTAGGCAGGGATGAAAAACTGTTTTTT. It yields the protein CASSLGRDEKLFF.

The V call is TRBV19, the J call TRBJ1-5; D gene uncertain. The CDR3 is 15 amino acids. The germline gives CDR1 LNHDA, CDR2 SQIVND (reference sequence). V gave up 5 bases and J gave up 0 bases, with 11 bases separating them. CDR3 sequence reads: CASSPRRNSNQPQHF. The CDR3 DNA is TGTGCCAGTAGTCCCCGACGGAATAGCAATCAGCCCCAGCATTTT.

J is TRBJ1-2 and V is TRBV20-1, with D hard to call. The ends were cut back, 0 bases at V and 8 bases at J, with 4 bases in the middle. The CDR3 runs 10 residues. Germline V CDR1 and CDR2: DFQATT, SNEGSKA (reference sequence). CDR3 coding DNA: TGCAGTGCTAGAGATCGCGGCTACACCTTC. It encodes CSARDRGYTF.

The chain combines TRBV4-2 with TRBJ2-2; D unclear. The ends were cut back, 0 bases at V and 4 bases at J, with 12 bases in the middle. Looked up from germline, CDR1 is LGHNA and CDR2 is YNFKEQ. The CDR3 loop spans 16 amino acids. The CDR3: CASSQDASVGTGELFF. The CDR3 nucleotides read TGTGCCAGCAGCCAAGATGCCTCGGTGGGCACCGGGGAGCTGTTTTTT.

The V gene is TRBV6-1, the J gene TRBJ2-7; TRBD1 might be the D (6 bases). Germline assignment: CDR1 MNHNS and CDR2 SASEGT. CDR3 size: 16 residues. Deletions cut 0 bases from V and 9 bases from J, with 21 bases between. The CDR3 sequence is CASSEARTAIIRGQYF. CDR3 DNA sequence: TGTGCCAGCAGTGAAGCGCGGACAGCTATAATACGGGGGCAGTACTTC.

This clone appeared a few times. V usage is TRBV29-1 and J usage is TRBJ1-2; a possible D gene is TRBD1 (6 bases). Trimming removed 5 bases at V and 2 bases at J, with 12 bases between. The germline gives CDR1 SQVTM, CDR2 ANQGSEA. This CDR3 spans 13 amino acids. CDR3 in amino acids: CSVKQGLNYGYTF. The CDR3 bases are TGCAGCGTTAAACAGGGCCTAAACTATGGCTACACCTTC.

The V gene is TRBV9, the J gene TRBJ1-1, with D tentatively TRBD1 (5 bases). Germline V lookup: CDR1 SGDLS, CDR2 YYNGEE. Deletions cut 2 bases from V and 4 bases from J, with 12 bases between. The CDR3 loop spans 14 amino acids. The CDR3 DNA reads TGTGCCAGCAGCGTCACCGGGACCGGCACTGAAGCTTTCTTT. The encoded protein is CASSVTGTGTEAFF.

V gene TRBV6-2 or TRBV6-3 combines with J gene TRBJ2-2, with 10 bases matching TRBD1. Germline trimming cut 6 bases from V and 6 bases from J; bases unmatched to any gene: 7. The CDR3 is 15 amino acids. Germline values: CDR1 MNHEY, CDR2 SVGEGT. The CDR3 DNA follows: TGTGCCAGCAGCCAAGACAGGGGGCAGTCCGGGGAGCTGTTTTTT. Protein sequence: CASSQDRGQSGELFF.

This chain uses TRBV19 with TRBJ2-2; 9 bases fit TRBD1. Trimming cost V 4 bases and J 2 bases; bases outside gene matches: 5. Germline CDR1 is LNHDA and CDR2 is SQIVND (reference sequence). The CDR3 covers 16 residues. This CDR3 reads CASSRDRAFNTGELFF. CDR3 DNA sequence: TGTGCCAGTAGTAGGGACAGGGCCTTTAACACCGGGGAGCTGTTTTTT.

The gene calls are TRBV11-3 and TRBJ1-4; D remains unclear. There are 15 residues in the CDR3. Germline V gene sequence: CDR1 SGHNT, CDR2 YENEEA. The V and J ends lost 1 base and 8 bases respectively, with 14 bases between them. The CDR3 is CASSLGGGREEKLFF. CDR3 nucleotides: TGTGCCAGCAGCTTAGGAGGTGGGCGAGAAGAAAAACTGTTTTTT.